These T cell receptor beta chains were read from a single sample in a study of control samples from healthy donors and cancer patients. Only in-frame clones appear in the TCRdb table, and some are missing; sequencing was by immunoSEQ multiplex PCR. The profile covers over 65,000 clones, with 94% appearing a single time and 6.2% taken by the ten largest. Material for sequencing was blood. The receptors here all came from a woman in her 40s in good health. CDR3s include the opening cysteine and the closing phenylalanine or tryptophan.

TRBV12-3/TRBV12-4,TRBJ2-3,CASSLMSDTQYF
TRBV7-9,TRBJ1-2,CASSFREVNYGYTF
TRBV25-1,TRBJ1-4,CASSDEWDEKLFF
TRBV7-2,TRBJ1-5,CASSPWQGNQPQHF
TRBV4-2,TRBJ2-1,CASSLSGTTGSYNEQFF
TRBV19,TRBJ2-1,CASRRGGSSYNEQFF
TRBV12-5,TRBJ2-3,CASGLGGATDTQYF
TRBV6-6,TRBJ2-1,CASSHYLASGGNEQFF
TRBV5-4,TRBJ1-6,CASSMTENNSPLHF
TRBV4-2,TRBJ2-2,CASRGLAGAPGELFF
TRBV9,TRBJ2-2,CASSERVTGELFF